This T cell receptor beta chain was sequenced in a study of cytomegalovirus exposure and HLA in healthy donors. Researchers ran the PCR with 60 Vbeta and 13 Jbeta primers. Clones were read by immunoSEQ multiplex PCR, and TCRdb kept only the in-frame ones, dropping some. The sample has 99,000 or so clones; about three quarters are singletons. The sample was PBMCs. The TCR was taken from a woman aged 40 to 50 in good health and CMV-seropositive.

CDR3 protein: CASADRGGPYEQYF. The CDR3 DNA sequence: TGTGCCAGTGCCGACCGCGGGGGACCTTACGAGCAGTACTTC. The V call is TRBV19, the J call TRBJ2-7; 7 nucleotides line up with TRBD2. The V gene's germline CDR1 is LNHDA and CDR2 SQIVND (reference sequence). Trimming cost V 8 bases and J 4 bases; bases outside gene matches: 11. The CDR3 covers 14 residues.